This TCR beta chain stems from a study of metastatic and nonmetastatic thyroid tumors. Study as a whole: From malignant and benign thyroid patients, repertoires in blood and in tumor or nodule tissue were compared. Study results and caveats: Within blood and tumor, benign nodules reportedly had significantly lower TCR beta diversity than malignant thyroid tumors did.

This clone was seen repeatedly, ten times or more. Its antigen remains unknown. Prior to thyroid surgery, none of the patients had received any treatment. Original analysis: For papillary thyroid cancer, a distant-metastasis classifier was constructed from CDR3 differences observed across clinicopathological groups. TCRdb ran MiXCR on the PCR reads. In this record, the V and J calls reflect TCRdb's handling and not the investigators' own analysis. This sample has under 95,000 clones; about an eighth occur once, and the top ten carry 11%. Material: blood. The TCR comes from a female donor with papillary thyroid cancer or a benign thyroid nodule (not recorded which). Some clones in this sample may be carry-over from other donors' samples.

CDR3 bases: TGCAGTGGAACTAGCGGGATTGTTTACGAGCAGTACTTC. Amino acids: CSGTSGIVYEQYF. The chain uses TRBV20-1 and TRBJ2-7; 10 bases line up with TRBD2. In germline, CDR1 is DFQATT, CDR2 SNEGSKA (reference sequence). V lost 7 bases and J lost 4; bases outside the gene matches: 7. The CDR3 contains 13 residues.